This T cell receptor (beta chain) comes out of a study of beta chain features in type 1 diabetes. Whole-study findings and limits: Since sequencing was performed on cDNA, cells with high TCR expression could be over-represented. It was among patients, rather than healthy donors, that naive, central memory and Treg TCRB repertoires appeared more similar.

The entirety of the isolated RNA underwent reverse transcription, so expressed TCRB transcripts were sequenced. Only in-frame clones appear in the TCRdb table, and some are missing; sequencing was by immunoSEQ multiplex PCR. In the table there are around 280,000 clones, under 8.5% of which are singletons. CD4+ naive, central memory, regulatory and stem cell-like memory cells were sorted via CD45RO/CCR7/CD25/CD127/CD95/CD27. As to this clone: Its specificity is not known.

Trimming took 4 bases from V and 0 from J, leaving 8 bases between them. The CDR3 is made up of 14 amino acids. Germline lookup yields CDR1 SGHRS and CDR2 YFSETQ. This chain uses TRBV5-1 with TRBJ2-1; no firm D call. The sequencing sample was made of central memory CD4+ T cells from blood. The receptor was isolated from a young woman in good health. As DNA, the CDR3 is TGCGCCAGCAGCCGGGTTAGCTCCTACAATGAGCAGTTCTTC. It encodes CASSRVSSYNEQFF.